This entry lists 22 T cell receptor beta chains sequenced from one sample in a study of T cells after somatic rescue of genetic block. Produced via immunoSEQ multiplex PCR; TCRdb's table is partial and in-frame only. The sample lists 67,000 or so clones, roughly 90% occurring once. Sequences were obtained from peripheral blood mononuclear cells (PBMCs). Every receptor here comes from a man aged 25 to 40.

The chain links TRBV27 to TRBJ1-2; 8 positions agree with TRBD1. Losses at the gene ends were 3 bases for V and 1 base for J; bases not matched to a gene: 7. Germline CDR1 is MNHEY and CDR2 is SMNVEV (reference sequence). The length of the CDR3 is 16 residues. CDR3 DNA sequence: TGTGCCAGCAGTTTTTTCGCAGGGGGCCATAACTATGGCTACACCTTC. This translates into CASSFFAGGHNYGYTF.

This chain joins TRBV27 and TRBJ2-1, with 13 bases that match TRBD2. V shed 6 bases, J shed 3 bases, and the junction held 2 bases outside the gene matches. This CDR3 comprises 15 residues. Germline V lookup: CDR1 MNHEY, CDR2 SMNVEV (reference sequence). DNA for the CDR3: TGTGCCAGCAGGACTAGCGGGAGGAGCTACAATGAGCAGTTCTTC. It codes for CASRTSGRSYNEQFF.

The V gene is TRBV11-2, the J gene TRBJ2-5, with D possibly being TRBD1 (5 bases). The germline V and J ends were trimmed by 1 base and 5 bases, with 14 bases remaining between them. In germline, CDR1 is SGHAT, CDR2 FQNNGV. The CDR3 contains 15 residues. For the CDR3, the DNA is TGTGCCAGCAGCTTAGTAATGCAGGGTGGGGAGACCCAGTACTTC. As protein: CASSLVMQGGETQYF.

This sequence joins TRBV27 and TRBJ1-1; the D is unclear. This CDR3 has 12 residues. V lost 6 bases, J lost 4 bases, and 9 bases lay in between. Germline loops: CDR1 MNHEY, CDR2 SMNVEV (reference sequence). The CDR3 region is CASRGGLTEAFF. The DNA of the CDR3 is TGTGCCAGCAGAGGAGGGCTCACTGAAGCTTTCTTT.

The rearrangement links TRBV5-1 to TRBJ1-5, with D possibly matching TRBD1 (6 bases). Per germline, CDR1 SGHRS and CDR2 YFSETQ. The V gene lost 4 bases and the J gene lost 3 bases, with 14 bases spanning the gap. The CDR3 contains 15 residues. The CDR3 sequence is CASSPDPGDNQPQHF. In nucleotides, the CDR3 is TGCGCCAGCAGCCCGGACCCAGGGGACAATCAGCCCCAGCATTTT.

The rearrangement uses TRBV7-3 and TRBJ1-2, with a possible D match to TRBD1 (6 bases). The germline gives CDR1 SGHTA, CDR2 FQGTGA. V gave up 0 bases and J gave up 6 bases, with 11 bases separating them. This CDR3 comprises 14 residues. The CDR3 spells CASSLTQGSDGYTF. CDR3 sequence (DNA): TGTGCCAGCAGCTTAACGCAGGGGTCAGATGGCTACACCTTC. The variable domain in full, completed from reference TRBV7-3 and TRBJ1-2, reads GAGVSQTPSNKVTEKGKYVELRCDPISGHTALYWYRQSLGQGPEFLIYFQGTGAADDSGLPNDRFFAVRPEGSVSTLKIQRTERGDSAVYLCASSLTQGSDGYTFGSGTRLTVV.

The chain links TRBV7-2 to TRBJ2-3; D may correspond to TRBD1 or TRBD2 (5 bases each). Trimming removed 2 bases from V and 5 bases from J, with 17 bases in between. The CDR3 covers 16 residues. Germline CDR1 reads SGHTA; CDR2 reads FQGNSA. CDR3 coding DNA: TGTGCCAGCAGCTTATTTGTCGGGACCCGGGGAGATACGCAGTATTTT. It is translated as CASSLFVGTRGDTQYF.

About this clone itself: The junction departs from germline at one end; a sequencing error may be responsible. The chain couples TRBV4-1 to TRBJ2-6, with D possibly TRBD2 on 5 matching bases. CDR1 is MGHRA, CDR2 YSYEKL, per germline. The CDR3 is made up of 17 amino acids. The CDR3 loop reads CASRQDEGAAGANVLTF. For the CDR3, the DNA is TGCGCCAGCAGGCAAGACGAGGGCGCTGCGGGGGCCAACGTCCTGACTTTC.

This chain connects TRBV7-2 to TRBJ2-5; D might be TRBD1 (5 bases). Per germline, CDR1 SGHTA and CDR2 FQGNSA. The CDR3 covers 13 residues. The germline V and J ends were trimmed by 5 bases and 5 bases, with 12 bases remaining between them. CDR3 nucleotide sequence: TGTGCCAGCAGCCCCAGGGTCGCGGAGACCCAGTACTTC. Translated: CASSPRVAETQYF.

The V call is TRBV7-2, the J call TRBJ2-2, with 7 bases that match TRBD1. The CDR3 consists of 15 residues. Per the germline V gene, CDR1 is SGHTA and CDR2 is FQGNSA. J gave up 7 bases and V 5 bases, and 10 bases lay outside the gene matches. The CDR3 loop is CASSGDRAGYGELFF. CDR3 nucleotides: TGTGCCAGCAGCGGCGACAGGGCTGGGTACGGGGAGCTGTTTTTT.

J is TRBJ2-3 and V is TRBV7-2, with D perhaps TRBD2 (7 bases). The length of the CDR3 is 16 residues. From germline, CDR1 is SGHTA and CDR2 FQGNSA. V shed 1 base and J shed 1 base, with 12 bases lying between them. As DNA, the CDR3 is TGTGCCAGCAGCTTAGGAGGGGGGGCGGGCACAGATACGCAGTATTTT. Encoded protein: CASSLGGGAGTDTQYF.

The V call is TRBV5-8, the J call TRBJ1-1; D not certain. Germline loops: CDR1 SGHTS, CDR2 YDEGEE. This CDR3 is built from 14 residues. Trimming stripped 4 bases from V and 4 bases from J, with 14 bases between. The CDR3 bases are TGTGCCAGCAGCCTACGGACTACTAGCACTGAAGCTTTCTTT. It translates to CASSLRTTSTEAFF.

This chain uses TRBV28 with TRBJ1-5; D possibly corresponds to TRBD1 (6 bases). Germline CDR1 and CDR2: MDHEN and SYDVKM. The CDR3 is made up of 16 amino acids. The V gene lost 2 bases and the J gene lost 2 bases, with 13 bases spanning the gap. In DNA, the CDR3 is TGTGCCAGCAGTTTAGGCGGGGGCTGGGGCAATCAGCCCCAGCATTTT. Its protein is CASSLGGGWGNQPQHF.

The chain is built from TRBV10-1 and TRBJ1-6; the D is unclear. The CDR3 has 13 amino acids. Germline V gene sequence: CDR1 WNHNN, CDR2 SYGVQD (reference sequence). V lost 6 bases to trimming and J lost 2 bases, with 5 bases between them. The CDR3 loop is CASSETYNSPLHF. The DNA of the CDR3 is TGCGCCAGCAGCGAAACCTATAATTCACCCCTCCACTTT.

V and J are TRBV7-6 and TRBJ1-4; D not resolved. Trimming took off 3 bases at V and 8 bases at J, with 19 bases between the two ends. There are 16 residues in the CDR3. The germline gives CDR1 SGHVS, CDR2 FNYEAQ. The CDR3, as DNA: TGTGCCAGCAGCTTCGGAGTGGGCTCCATTGGGGAAAAACTGTTTTTT. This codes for CASSFGVGSIGEKLFF.

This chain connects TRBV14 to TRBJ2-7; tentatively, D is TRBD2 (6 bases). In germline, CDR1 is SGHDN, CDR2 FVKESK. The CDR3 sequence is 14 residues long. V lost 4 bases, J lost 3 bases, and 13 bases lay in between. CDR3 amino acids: CASSRDWLNYEQYF. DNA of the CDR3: TGTGCCAGCAGCCGGGACTGGCTCAACTACGAGCAGTACTTC.

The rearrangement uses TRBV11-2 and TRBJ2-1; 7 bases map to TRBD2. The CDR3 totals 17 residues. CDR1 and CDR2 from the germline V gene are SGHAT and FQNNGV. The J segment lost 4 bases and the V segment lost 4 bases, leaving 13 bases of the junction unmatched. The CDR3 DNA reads TGTGCCAGCAGCTCAAGGGCAGGGAGCGGGGAGTACAATGAGCAGTTCTTC. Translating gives CASSSRAGSGEYNEQFF. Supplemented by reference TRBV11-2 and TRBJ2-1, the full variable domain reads EAGVAQSPRYKIIEKRQSVAFWCNPISGHATLYWYQQILGQGPKLLIQFQNNGVVDDSQLPKDRFSAERLKGVDSTLKIQPAKLEDSAVYLCASSSRAGSGEYNEQFFGPGTRLTVL.

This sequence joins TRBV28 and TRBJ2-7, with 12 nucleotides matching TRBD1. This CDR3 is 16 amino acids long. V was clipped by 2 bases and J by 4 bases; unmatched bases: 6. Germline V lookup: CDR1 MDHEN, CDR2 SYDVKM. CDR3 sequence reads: CASSLGGTGGRYEQYF. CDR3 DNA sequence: TGTGCCAGCAGTTTAGGGGGGACAGGGGGCAGGTACGAGCAGTACTTC.

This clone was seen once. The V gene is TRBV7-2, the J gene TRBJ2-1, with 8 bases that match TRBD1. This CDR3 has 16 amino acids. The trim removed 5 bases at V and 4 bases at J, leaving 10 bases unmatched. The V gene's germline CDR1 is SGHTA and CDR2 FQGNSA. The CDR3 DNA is TGTGCCAGCAGCCCCAGGGGACAGGCCGGGTACAATGAGCAGTTCTTC. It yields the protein CASSPRGQAGYNEQFF.

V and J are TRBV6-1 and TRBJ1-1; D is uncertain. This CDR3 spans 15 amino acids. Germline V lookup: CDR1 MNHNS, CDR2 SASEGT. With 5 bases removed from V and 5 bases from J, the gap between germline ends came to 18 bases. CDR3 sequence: CASSPGGSPATEAFF. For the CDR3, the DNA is TGTGCCAGCAGTCCGGGAGGATCACCCGCGACTGAAGCTTTCTTT.

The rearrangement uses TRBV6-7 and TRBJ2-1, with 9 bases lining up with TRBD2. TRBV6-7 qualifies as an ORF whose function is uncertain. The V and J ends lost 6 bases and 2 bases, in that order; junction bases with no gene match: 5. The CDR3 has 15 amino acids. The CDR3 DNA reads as TGTGCCAGCAGCGCGGGGGGGGCCCCCTACAATGAGCAGTTCTTC. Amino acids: CASSAGGAPYNEQFF.

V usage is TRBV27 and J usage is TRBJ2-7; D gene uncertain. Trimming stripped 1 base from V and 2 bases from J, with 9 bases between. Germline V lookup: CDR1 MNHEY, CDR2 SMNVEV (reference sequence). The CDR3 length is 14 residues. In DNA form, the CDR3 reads TGTGCCAGCAGTTTATATCAGAGTACCTACGAGCAGTACTTC. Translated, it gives CASSLYQSTYEQYF.